This entry lists 5 T cell receptor beta chains sequenced from one sample in a study of tissue T cells after allogeneic stem cell transplantation. The protocol was immunoSEQ multiplex PCR, while the TCRdb copy is restricted to in-frame clones and leaves out a portion. The data show 8,000 to 10,000 clones, roughly three fifths seen once. The sample in question was tissue from the ileum, obtained at autopsy. These receptors came from a woman aged 18 to 55 with breast cancer.

This chain uses TRBV4-3 with TRBJ2-1; TRBD2 aligns across 9 bases. The V gene's germline CDR1 is LGHNA and CDR2 YSLEER. CDR3 length: 16 amino acids. J gave up 3 bases and V 4 bases, and 7 bases lay outside the gene matches. In DNA, the CDR3 is TGCGCCAGCAGCCCAAGGAAGACTAGCGGCTACAATGAGCAGTTCTTC. Amino acids: CASSPRKTSGYNEQFF.

The CDR3 loop is CASSPGLAGVNEQFF. The CDR3 nucleotides read TGTGCCAGCAGCCCCGGACTAGCGGGAGTGAATGAGCAGTTCTTC. The V gene is TRBV7-2, the J gene TRBJ2-1, with TRBD2 matching over 13 bases. The V gene end was trimmed by 5 bases and the J gene end by 7 bases; junction bases not matched to a gene: 5. Germline CDR1 SGHTA, CDR2 FQGNSA. The CDR3 totals 15 residues.

The V gene is TRBV10-1, the J gene TRBJ1-2, with TRBD1 matching over 10 bases. With V trimmed by 4 bases and J by 8 bases, 31 bases remained unmatched. The CDR3 loop spans 22 amino acids. CDR1 is WNHNN, CDR2 SYGVQD, per germline (reference sequence). DNA of the CDR3: TGCGCCAGCAGTGCGGAGACAGGGGGCGCCGCGCGCCGGGTCTTTAAAGGACGGGGCTACACCTTC. This encodes CASSAETGGAARRVFKGRGYTF.

The table lists this clone with a count of one. The same CDR3 is also encoded by other DNA sequences in this sample. The gene calls are TRBV4-3 and TRBJ2-7; D is perhaps TRBD1 or TRBD2 (5 bases each). Trimming stripped 0 bases from V and 0 bases from J, with 15 bases between. CDR3 length: 17 residues. CDR1 and CDR2 from the germline V gene are LGHNA and YSLEER. DNA of the CDR3: TGCGCCAGCAGCCAAGATCTCCCGGGACGAGGCTCCTACGAGCAGTACTTC. As protein: CASSQDLPGRGSYEQYF.

This clone was detected once. The gene calls are TRBV5-5 and TRBJ2-7; possibly TRBD1 for D (5 bases). V gave up 4 bases and J gave up 2 bases, with 16 bases separating them. Germline V CDR1 and CDR2: SGHKS, YYEKEE (reference sequence). CDR3 size: 15 residues. CDR3 sequence: CASSPRQGSTYEQYF. The CDR3 nucleotides read TGTGCCAGCAGCCCGAGGCAGGGTTCTACCTACGAGCAGTACTTC.